There are a few counts of the clone carrying this T cell receptor beta chain. The ends lost 6 bases at V and 1 base at J; junction bases unmatched: 5. Per the germline V gene, CDR1 is MNHEY and CDR2 is SVGAGI. This CDR3 is built from 14 residues. Assay used: immunoSEQ multiplex PCR; TCRdb lists only in-frame clones, some missing. The profile shows some 80,000 clones, 90% of them singletons. This record comes from a study of T cell responses to AZD1222 COVID-19 vaccine. This TCR derives from an adult who received the AZD1222 COVID-19 vaccine. The sample here was peripheral blood, taken 28 days after the second AZD1222 dose. The J gene is TRBJ2-7, the V gene TRBV6-5; the match to TRBD1 covers 8 bases. CDR3 sequence (DNA): TGTGCCAGCAGGTCAGGGGGCATTTCCTACGAGCAGTACTTC. It is translated as CASRSGGISYEQYF.